This T cell receptor beta chain was captured by sequencing in a study of shared clonotypes between healthy human individuals. The test was conducted at deep level. Every immunoSEQ plate was one replicate of a subset's evenly spread DNA. Sequencing used immunoSEQ multiplex PCR; TCRdb keeps in-frame clones, though not all of them. The repertoire holds under 2,000,000 clones, with 85% to 95% as singletons. Broader study findings: Estimated clonotype richness was generally higher in naive than memory subsets. It was observed that approximately 5% of naive CD4 clonotypes were shared across several donors.

CD45RO-negative CD8 cells positively selected for CCR7 made up the naive population, which excluded terminally differentiated effector memory CD45RA+ cells. Trimming stripped 0 bases from V and 4 bases from J, with 6 bases between. CDR3 size: 13 residues. The germline V gene encodes CDR1 ENHRY and CDR2 SYGVKD. On this clone: The target antigen is unknown.

V usage is TRBV10-3 and J usage is TRBJ1-2; D gene ambiguous. Sequencing input: naive CD8+ T cells sorted from blood. The TCR comes from a man aged 18 to 29 in good health. The CDR3 region has the DNA TGTGCCATCAGTGAGTCAATCTTCTATGGCTACACCTTC. Its translation: CAISESIFYGYTF.